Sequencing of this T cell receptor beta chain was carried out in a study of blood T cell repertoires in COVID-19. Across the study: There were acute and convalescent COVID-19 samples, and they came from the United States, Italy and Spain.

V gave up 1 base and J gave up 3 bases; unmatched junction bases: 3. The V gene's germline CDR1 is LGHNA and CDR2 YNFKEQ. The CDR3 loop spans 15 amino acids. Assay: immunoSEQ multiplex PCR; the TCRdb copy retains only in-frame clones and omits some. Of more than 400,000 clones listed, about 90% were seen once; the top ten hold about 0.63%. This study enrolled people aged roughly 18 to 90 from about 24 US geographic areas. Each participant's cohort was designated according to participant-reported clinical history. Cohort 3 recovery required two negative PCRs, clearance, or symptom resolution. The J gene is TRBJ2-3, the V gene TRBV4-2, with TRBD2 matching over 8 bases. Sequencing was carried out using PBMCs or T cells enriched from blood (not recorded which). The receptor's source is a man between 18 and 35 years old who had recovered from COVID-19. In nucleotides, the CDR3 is TGTGCCAGCAGCCAAGGAGCGGGAGATACAGATACGCAGTATTTT. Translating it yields CASSQGAGDTDTQYF.